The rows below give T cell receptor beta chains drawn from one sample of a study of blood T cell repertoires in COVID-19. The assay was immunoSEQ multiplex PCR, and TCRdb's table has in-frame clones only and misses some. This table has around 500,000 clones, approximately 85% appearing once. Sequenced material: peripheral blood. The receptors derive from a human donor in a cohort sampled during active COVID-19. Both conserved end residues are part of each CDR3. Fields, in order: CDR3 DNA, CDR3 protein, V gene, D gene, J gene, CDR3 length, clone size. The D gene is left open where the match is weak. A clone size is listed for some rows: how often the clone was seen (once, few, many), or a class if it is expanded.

CDR3 DNA: TGTGCCAGCACCTTATGGGGGGGGATGAACACTGAAGCTTTCTTT; CDR3 protein: CASTLWGGMNTEAFF; V gene: TRBV3-1/TRBV3-2; D gene: -; J gene: TRBJ1-1; CDR3 length: 15; clone size: few
CDR3 DNA: TGTGCCGGACAGACGAACACCGGGGAGCTGTTTTTT; CDR3 protein: CAGQTNTGELFF; V gene: TRBV19; D gene: -; J gene: TRBJ2-2; CDR3 length: 12; clone size: -
CDR3 DNA: TGTGCCAGTAGTGACAGGTCGGGAGATACGCAGTATTTT; CDR3 protein: CASSDRSGDTQYF; V gene: TRBV19; D gene: -; J gene: TRBJ2-3; CDR3 length: 13; clone size: -
CDR3 DNA: TGTGCCAGCAGCTTAGAGGGGTTGGAGACCCAGTACTTC; CDR3 protein: CASSLEGLETQYF; V gene: TRBV7-2; D gene: -; J gene: TRBJ2-5; CDR3 length: 13; clone size: -
CDR3 DNA: TGTGCCAGCAGTTACGGGCTAGCGGGAGGGCTGGTCGAGCAGTACTTC; CDR3 protein: CASSYGLAGGLVEQYF; V gene: TRBV6-5; D gene: TRBD2; J gene: TRBJ2-7; CDR3 length: 16; clone size: -
CDR3 DNA: TGTGCCAGCTCACCAGACGGAGGGGACACCGGGGAGCTGTTTTTT; CDR3 protein: CASSPDGGDTGELFF; V gene: TRBV18; D gene: -; J gene: TRBJ2-2; CDR3 length: 15; clone size: few
CDR3 DNA: TGTGCCAGCAACGAGCGGGGGCAACGGGATACGCAGTATTTT; CDR3 protein: CASNERGQRDTQYF; V gene: TRBV7-8; D gene: TRBD2; J gene: TRBJ2-3; CDR3 length: 14; clone size: many
CDR3 DNA: TGTGCCAGCAGTTTCCTCCCGAGCAGGGTGGGCTATGGCTACACCTTC; CDR3 protein: CASSFLPSRVGYGYTF; V gene: TRBV27; D gene: -; J gene: TRBJ1-2; CDR3 length: 16; clone size: -
CDR3 DNA: TGTGCCAGCTCACCCTCGGGGACAGGGGGCTCGGGCTATGGCTACACCTTC; CDR3 protein: CASSPSGTGGSGYGYTF; V gene: TRBV18; D gene: TRBD1; J gene: TRBJ1-2; CDR3 length: 17; clone size: -
CDR3 DNA: TGTGCCACCAGTGACGACGGGACAGGGAGGACCGGGGAGCTGTTTTTT; CDR3 protein: CATSDDGTGRTGELFF; V gene: TRBV24-1; D gene: TRBD1; J gene: TRBJ2-2; CDR3 length: 16; clone size: -
CDR3 DNA: TGTGCCAGCACCTCAGACCAGGTTCCCTCATCTGGAAACACCATATATTTT; CDR3 protein: CASTSDQVPSSGNTIYF; V gene: TRBV28; D gene: -; J gene: TRBJ1-3; CDR3 length: 17; clone size: -
CDR3 DNA: TGTGCCTGGAGTGTAAAAGCGAACGAGCAGTACTTC; CDR3 protein: CAWSVKANEQYF; V gene: TRBV30; D gene: -; J gene: TRBJ2-7; CDR3 length: 12; clone size: -
CDR3 DNA: TGCAGTGCAAGTCCGGGACACCGTGGAGGGTTCTTC; CDR3 protein: CSASPGHRGGFF; V gene: TRBV20-1; D gene: -; J gene: TRBJ2-1; CDR3 length: 12; clone size: -
CDR3 DNA: TGCAGTGCTAGTTCCGCGGGAGGATACAATGAGCAGTTCTTC; CDR3 protein: CSASSAGGYNEQFF; V gene: TRBV20-1; D gene: TRBD2; J gene: TRBJ2-1; CDR3 length: 14; clone size: -
CDR3 DNA: TGTGCCAGCAGTCCCTTATCCGCAGCGGCCTACAATGAGCAGTTCTTC; CDR3 protein: CASSPLSAAAYNEQFF; V gene: TRBV6-2/TRBV6-3; D gene: -; J gene: TRBJ2-1; CDR3 length: 16; clone size: few
CDR3 DNA: TGCGCCAGCAGCGGGGGGACTAGCGGGGTTTACAATGAGCAGTTCTTC; CDR3 protein: CASSGGTSGVYNEQFF; V gene: TRBV5-1; D gene: TRBD2; J gene: TRBJ2-1; CDR3 length: 16; clone size: once
CDR3 DNA: TGTGCCAGCAGTTCCTACGAGGGTTCCGGGGATTCACCCCTCCACTTT; CDR3 protein: CASSSYEGSGDSPLHF; V gene: TRBV27; D gene: -; J gene: TRBJ1-6; CDR3 length: 16; clone size: few
CDR3 DNA: TGTGCCAGCAGCTTCGGGAGCGCATTTCCCTTTAATACGCAGTATTTT; CDR3 protein: CASSFGSAFPFNTQYF; V gene: TRBV5-6; D gene: -; J gene: TRBJ2-3; CDR3 length: 16; clone size: -
CDR3 DNA: TGTGCCAGCAGATCTAGCGGTCCCCCGTACAGTGAGCAGTTCTTC; CDR3 protein: CASRSSGPPYSEQFF; V gene: TRBV5-4; D gene: TRBD2; J gene: TRBJ2-1; CDR3 length: 15; clone size: -
CDR3 DNA: TGTGCCACCGCCCCGGGAGAAGAGACCCAGTACTTC; CDR3 protein: CATAPGEETQYF; V gene: TRBV15; D gene: -; J gene: TRBJ2-5; CDR3 length: 12; clone size: -
CDR3 DNA: TGTGCCAGCAGCGTAGACAGCTCTGGAAACACCATATATTTT; CDR3 protein: CASSVDSSGNTIYF; V gene: TRBV9; D gene: -; J gene: TRBJ1-3; CDR3 length: 14; clone size: -
CDR3 DNA: TGTGCCAGCAGCCCCTCCCGGACTAGCGGGACTTACAATGAGCAGTTCTTC; CDR3 protein: CASSPSRTSGTYNEQFF; V gene: TRBV11-2; D gene: TRBD2; J gene: TRBJ2-1; CDR3 length: 17; clone size: -
CDR3 DNA: TGTGCCAGTAGTGGAGCCCTACCGGGCACTGAAGCTTTCTTT; CDR3 protein: CASSGALPGTEAFF; V gene: TRBV19; D gene: -; J gene: TRBJ1-1; CDR3 length: 14; clone size: -
CDR3 DNA: TGTGCCTGGGGGGACGGGGGAAGAGAGACCCAGTACTTC; CDR3 protein: CAWGDGGRETQYF; V gene: TRBV30; D gene: -; J gene: TRBJ2-5; CDR3 length: 13; clone size: -
CDR3 DNA: TGTGCCATCAGTGATCAGCAGGGAGGTGAACAGCCCCAGCATTTT; CDR3 protein: CAISDQQGGEQPQHF; V gene: TRBV10-3; D gene: -; J gene: TRBJ1-5; CDR3 length: 15; clone size: -
CDR3 DNA: TGTGCCAGTAGTATTATCTTAGCGGGTGAAGCTTTCTTT; CDR3 protein: CASSIILAGEAFF; V gene: TRBV19; D gene: -; J gene: TRBJ1-1; CDR3 length: 13; clone size: -
CDR3 DNA: TGCAGCGTCACCCCCGGGACAATCAATGAGCAGTTCTTC; CDR3 protein: CSVTPGTINEQFF; V gene: TRBV29-1; D gene: -; J gene: TRBJ2-1; CDR3 length: 13; clone size: -